This T cell receptor beta chain came from a study of low-dose radiotherapy and immunotherapy resistance in tumors. Concerning this clonotype: A much bigger clone sits one base away, suggesting this may be a read error.

Time point meaning: before trial treatment. Alpha- and beta-chain coverage of first-strand cDNA came from TRAV- and TRBV-specific primers. TCR amplification ran 15 to 25 PCR cycles using constant-region and V-primer adapter primers. Amplification of the isolated mRNA used in vitro transcription. TCRdb re-analysed the reads in MiXCR, keeping a single row per CDR3 protein. Here the sample spans 80,000 to 95,000 distinct CDR3 sequences, more than 8% being singletons. This CDR3 is built from 12 residues. The V gene's germline CDR1 is LGHNA and CDR2 YSLEER. This receptor was taken from a male donor with prostate cancer. The chain combines TRBV4-3 with TRBJ2-7, with 8 bases matching TRBD2. The sample here was PBMCs, taken before treatment. CDR3 in amino acids: CGSSGLAREQYF. CDR3 DNA: TGCGGCAGCAGCGGACTAGCTCGCGAGCAGTACTTC.